A selection of T cell receptor beta chains follows, all from one sample in a study of T-cell memory formation after mild COVID-19. Each CDR3 protein is one row after TCRdb ran MiXCR on the 5' RACE reads. The data hold about 500,000 distinct CDR3 sequences, with roughly 22% observed a single time. The sequenced sample consisted of PBMCs or a T cell subset sorted from them (not recorded which). The origin of the receptors is an adult woman who had mild COVID-19 (a few samples of this study predate the infection). Cell type and time point are not known. Each CDR3 is given with its conserved first and last residue. Fields, in order: J gene, V gene, D gene, clone size, CDR3 protein, CDR3 DNA. The D gene is left open where the match is weak. Clone size appears in some rows only: once, few, many, or a class for an expanded clone.

J gene: TRBJ2-3
V gene: TRBV6-2/TRBV6-3
D gene: NA
clone size: few
CDR3 protein: CASSTPATDTQYF
CDR3 DNA: TGTGCCAGCAGTACCCCGGCGACAGATACGCAGTATTTT

J gene: TRBJ2-3
V gene: TRBV14
D gene: NA
clone size: many
CDR3 protein: CASSQGGEFGDTQYF
CDR3 DNA: TGTGCCAGCAGCCAAGGAGGGGAGTTTGGAGATACGCAGTATTTT

J gene: TRBJ2-7
V gene: TRBV6-2/TRBV6-3
D gene: TRBD2
clone size: few
CDR3 protein: CASAPGLSYEQYF
CDR3 DNA: TGTGCCAGCGCGCCGGGACTAAGTTACGAGCAGTACTTC

J gene: TRBJ1-6
V gene: TRBV20-1
D gene: NA
clone size: NA
CDR3 protein: CSASESSYNSPLHF
CDR3 DNA: TGCAGTGCCTCCGAAAGCTCCTATAATTCACCCCTCCACTTT

J gene: TRBJ1-5
V gene: TRBV6-5
D gene: TRBD1
clone size: NA
CDR3 protein: CASSVDRARPQHF
CDR3 DNA: TGTGCCAGCAGTGTCGACAGGGCAAGGCCCCAGCATTTT

J gene: TRBJ2-7
V gene: TRBV4-3
D gene: TRBD1
clone size: NA
CDR3 protein: CASSQDLDRGLYEQYF
CDR3 DNA: TGCGCCAGCAGCCAAGATCTCGACAGGGGGCTTTACGAGCAGTACTTC

J gene: TRBJ1-6
V gene: TRBV19
D gene: NA
clone size: few
CDR3 protein: CASSMESKTNSPLHF
CDR3 DNA: TGTGCCAGTAGTATGGAGTCCAAAACTAATTCACCCCTCCACTTT

J gene: TRBJ1-6
V gene: TRBV20-1
D gene: TRBD1
clone size: NA
CDR3 protein: CSARNRGLSNSPLHF
CDR3 DNA: TGCAGTGCTAGAAACAGGGGGCTGAGTAATTCACCCCTCCACTTT

J gene: TRBJ1-1
V gene: TRBV7-9
D gene: NA
clone size: few
CDR3 protein: CASSFAGRGGEAFF
CDR3 DNA: TGTGCCAGCAGCTTTGCGGGGCGTGGTGGTGAAGCTTTCTTT

J gene: TRBJ2-7
V gene: TRBV7-2
D gene: TRBD2
clone size: NA
CDR3 protein: CASSLKAGVGVSEYF
CDR3 DNA: TGTGCCAGCAGCTTAAAGGCGGGGGTCGGGGTTTCGGAGTACTTC

J gene: TRBJ2-5
V gene: TRBV7-9
D gene: NA
clone size: few
CDR3 protein: CASSPLGLLQETQYF
CDR3 DNA: TGTGCCAGCAGCCCGCTGGGGCTACTACAAGAGACCCAGTACTTC

J gene: TRBJ2-1
V gene: TRBV7-2
D gene: NA
clone size: NA
CDR3 protein: CASSTSRTTLDEQFF
CDR3 DNA: TGTGCCAGCAGCACCTCAAGGACTACCCTGGATGAGCAGTTCTTC

J gene: TRBJ1-2
V gene: TRBV6-1
D gene: TRBD1
clone size: NA
CDR3 protein: CASSEASEGTAGYTF
CDR3 DNA: TGTGCCAGCAGTGAAGCCTCAGAGGGGACAGCCGGCTACACCTTC

J gene: TRBJ2-7
V gene: TRBV30
D gene: NA
clone size: NA
CDR3 protein: CAWRQGPGTSYEQYF
CDR3 DNA: TGTGCCTGGAGGCAGGGGCCGGGGACTTCCTACGAGCAGTACTTC

J gene: TRBJ2-1
V gene: TRBV4-1
D gene: TRBD1
clone size: NA
CDR3 protein: CASRPTGGNEQFF
CDR3 DNA: TGCGCCAGCAGACCCACAGGGGGCAATGAGCAGTTCTTC

J gene: TRBJ2-3
V gene: TRBV12-3/TRBV12-4
D gene: TRBD2
clone size: NA
CDR3 protein: CASRDIIGGADTQYF
CDR3 DNA: TGTGCCAGCAGGGACATTATCGGGGGGGCGGATACGCAGTATTTT

J gene: TRBJ2-7
V gene: TRBV7-9
D gene: TRBD2
clone size: NA
CDR3 protein: CASSLGLAGGQSYEQYF
CDR3 DNA: TGTGCCAGCAGCCTCGGACTAGCGGGGGGCCAGTCCTACGAGCAGTACTTC

J gene: TRBJ1-1
V gene: TRBV11-1
D gene: TRBD1
clone size: NA
CDR3 protein: CASRHTGTGFTEAFF
CDR3 DNA: TGTGCCAGCAGACATACCGGGACAGGGTTCACTGAAGCTTTCTTT

J gene: TRBJ1-6
V gene: TRBV5-5
D gene: NA
clone size: NA
CDR3 protein: CASRVDYGNSPLHF
CDR3 DNA: TGTGCCAGCAGGGTGGACTACGGAAATTCACCCCTCCACTTT

J gene: TRBJ2-1
V gene: TRBV7-3
D gene: TRBD2
clone size: few
CDR3 protein: CASSHTSGRGEQFF
CDR3 DNA: TGTGCCAGCAGCCACACTAGCGGGAGGGGTGAGCAGTTCTTC

J gene: TRBJ1-1
V gene: TRBV15
D gene: TRBD1
clone size: few
CDR3 protein: CATSEAGTVNTEAFF
CDR3 DNA: TGTGCCACCAGCGAGGCCGGGACAGTGAACACTGAAGCTTTCTTT

J gene: TRBJ2-7
V gene: TRBV5-5
D gene: TRBD1
clone size: NA
CDR3 protein: CASSRGQGKHSYEQYF
CDR3 DNA: TGTGCCAGCAGCCGAGGACAGGGAAAACACTCCTACGAGCAGTACTTC

J gene: TRBJ2-1
V gene: TRBV15
D gene: TRBD2
clone size: few
CDR3 protein: CATSRVLRTSGHNEQFF
CDR3 DNA: TGTGCCACCAGCAGAGTCCTCCGGACTAGCGGACACAATGAGCAGTTCTTC

J gene: TRBJ1-1
V gene: TRBV6-2/TRBV6-3
D gene: NA
clone size: NA
CDR3 protein: CASSPTGWVAAFF
CDR3 DNA: TGTGCCAGCAGCCCGACGGGTTGGGTCGCAGCTTTCTTT

J gene: TRBJ1-1
V gene: TRBV6-5
D gene: NA
clone size: NA
CDR3 protein: CASRENANTEAFF
CDR3 DNA: TGTGCCAGCAGGGAGAACGCGAACACTGAAGCTTTCTTT

J gene: TRBJ1-2
V gene: TRBV6-5
D gene: NA
clone size: few
CDR3 protein: CASSYGRGGYGYTF
CDR3 DNA: TGTGCCAGCAGTTACGGCAGGGGCGGCTATGGCTACACCTTC

J gene: TRBJ2-7
V gene: TRBV7-9
D gene: TRBD2
clone size: NA
CDR3 protein: CASSSQTGTSFEQYF
CDR3 DNA: TGTGCCAGCAGCTCGCAAACAGGGACTAGCTTCGAGCAGTACTTC

J gene: TRBJ2-1
V gene: TRBV12-3/TRBV12-4
D gene: NA
clone size: NA
CDR3 protein: CASSPDKDEQFF
CDR3 DNA: TGTGCCAGCAGCCCCGACAAGGATGAGCAGTTCTTC

J gene: TRBJ2-3
V gene: TRBV28
D gene: NA
clone size: few
CDR3 protein: CASSSERRGDTQYF
CDR3 DNA: TGTGCCAGCAGTTCCGAGCGCCGGGGAGATACGCAGTATTTT

J gene: TRBJ2-5
V gene: TRBV12-5
D gene: NA
clone size: NA
CDR3 protein: CASASPGVAKTQYF
CDR3 DNA: TGTGCTAGTGCCTCACCGGGAGTTGCCAAGACCCAGTACTTC

J gene: TRBJ2-1
V gene: TRBV24-1
D gene: TRBD2
clone size: NA
CDR3 protein: CATSDPQVGLAGRSYNEQFF
CDR3 DNA: TGTGCCACCAGTGACCCTCAAGTAGGCCTAGCGGGACGCTCCTACAATGAGCAGTTCTTC

J gene: TRBJ2-7
V gene: TRBV20-1
D gene: NA
clone size: NA
CDR3 protein: CSASLTPYEQYF
CDR3 DNA: TGCAGTGCTAGCTTGACTCCCTACGAGCAGTACTTC

J gene: TRBJ1-2
V gene: TRBV12-3/TRBV12-4
D gene: NA
clone size: few
CDR3 protein: CASSHSETYGYTF
CDR3 DNA: TGTGCCAGCAGTCACAGCGAAACCTATGGCTACACCTTC

J gene: TRBJ2-3
V gene: TRBV14
D gene: NA
clone size: NA
CDR3 protein: CASSQPNSADTQYF
CDR3 DNA: TGTGCCAGCAGCCAACCTAATTCGGCAGATACGCAGTATTTT

J gene: TRBJ2-5
V gene: TRBV5-6
D gene: NA
clone size: few
CDR3 protein: CASSLVQSQETQYF
CDR3 DNA: TGTGCCAGCAGCTTGGTACAGAGCCAAGAGACCCAGTACTTC

J gene: TRBJ1-2
V gene: TRBV7-9
D gene: TRBD1
clone size: NA
CDR3 protein: CASSPRTGHGYTF
CDR3 DNA: TGTGCCAGCAGCCCAAGGACAGGTCATGGCTACACCTTC

J gene: TRBJ2-1
V gene: TRBV4-2
D gene: NA
clone size: many
CDR3 protein: CASSQEESSYGNEQFF
CDR3 DNA: TGTGCCAGCAGCCAAGAGGAGTCTAGTTACGGCAATGAGCAGTTCTTC

J gene: TRBJ2-3
V gene: TRBV20-1
D gene: TRBD2
clone size: NA
CDR3 protein: CSARDPGAGGTDTQYF
CDR3 DNA: TGCAGTGCTAGAGATCCTGGTGCGGGGGGCACAGATACGCAGTATTTT

J gene: TRBJ2-7
V gene: TRBV2
D gene: TRBD2
clone size: NA
CDR3 protein: CASDGGALSHEQYF
CDR3 DNA: TGTGCCAGCGACGGGGGGGCTTTATCCCACGAGCAGTACTTC

J gene: TRBJ2-5
V gene: TRBV20-1
D gene: NA
clone size: once
CDR3 protein: CSPRTYLEETQYF
CDR3 DNA: TGCAGTCCCAGGACCTACCTAGAGGAGACCCAGTACTTC

J gene: TRBJ1-2
V gene: TRBV27
D gene: NA
clone size: NA
CDR3 protein: CASSLGGVGANYGYTF
CDR3 DNA: TGTGCCAGCAGTTTGGGGGGGGTAGGGGCGAACTATGGCTACACCTTC

J gene: TRBJ2-3
V gene: TRBV9
D gene: NA
clone size: few
CDR3 protein: CASSVRANTDTQYF
CDR3 DNA: TGTGCCAGCAGCGTGCGGGCGAACACAGATACGCAGTATTTT

J gene: TRBJ1-5
V gene: TRBV6-6
D gene: NA
clone size: few
CDR3 protein: CASSPRGEGNQPQHF
CDR3 DNA: TGTGCCAGCAGTCCTAGGGGGGAAGGCAATCAGCCCCAGCATTTT